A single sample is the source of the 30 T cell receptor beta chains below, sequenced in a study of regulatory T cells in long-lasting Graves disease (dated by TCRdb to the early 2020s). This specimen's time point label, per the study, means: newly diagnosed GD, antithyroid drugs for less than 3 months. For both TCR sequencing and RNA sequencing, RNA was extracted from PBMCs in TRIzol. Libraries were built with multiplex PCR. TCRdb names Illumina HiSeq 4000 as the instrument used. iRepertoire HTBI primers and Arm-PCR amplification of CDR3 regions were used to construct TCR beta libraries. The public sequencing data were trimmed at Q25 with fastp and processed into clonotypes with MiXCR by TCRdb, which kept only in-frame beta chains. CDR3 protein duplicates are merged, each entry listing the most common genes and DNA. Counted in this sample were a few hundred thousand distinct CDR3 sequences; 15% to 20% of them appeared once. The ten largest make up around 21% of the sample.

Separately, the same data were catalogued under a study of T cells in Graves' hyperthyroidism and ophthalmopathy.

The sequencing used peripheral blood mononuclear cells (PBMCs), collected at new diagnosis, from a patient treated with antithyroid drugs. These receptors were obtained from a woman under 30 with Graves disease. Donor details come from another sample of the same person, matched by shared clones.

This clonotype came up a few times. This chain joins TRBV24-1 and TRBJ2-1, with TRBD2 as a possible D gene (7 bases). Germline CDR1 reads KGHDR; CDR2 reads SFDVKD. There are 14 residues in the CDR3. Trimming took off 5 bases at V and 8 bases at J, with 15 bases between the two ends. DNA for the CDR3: TGTGCCACCAGTGTTGGCGTAGGGGGGGATGAGCAGTTCTTC. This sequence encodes CATSVGVGGDEQFF.

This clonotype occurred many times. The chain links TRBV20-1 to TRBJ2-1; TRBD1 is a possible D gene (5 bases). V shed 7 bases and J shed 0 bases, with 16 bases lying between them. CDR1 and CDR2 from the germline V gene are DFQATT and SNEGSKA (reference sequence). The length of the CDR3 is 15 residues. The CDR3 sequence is CSVSPDRSSYNEQFF. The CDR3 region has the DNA TGCAGTGTATCCCCCGACAGAAGCTCCTACAATGAGCAGTTCTTC.

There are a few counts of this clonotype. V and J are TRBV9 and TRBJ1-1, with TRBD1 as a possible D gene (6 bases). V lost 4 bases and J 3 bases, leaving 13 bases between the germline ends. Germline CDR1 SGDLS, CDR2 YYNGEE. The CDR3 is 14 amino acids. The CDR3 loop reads CASSLGGPDTEAFF. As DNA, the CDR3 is TGTGCCAGCAGCTTGGGGGGCCCCGACACTGAAGCTTTCTTT.

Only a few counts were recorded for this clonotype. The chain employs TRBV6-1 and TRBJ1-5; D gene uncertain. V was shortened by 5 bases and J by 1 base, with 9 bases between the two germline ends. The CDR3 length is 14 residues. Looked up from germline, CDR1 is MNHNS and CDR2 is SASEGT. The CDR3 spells CASSPRKSNQPQHF. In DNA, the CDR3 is TGTGCCAGCAGTCCGCGTAAGAGCAATCAGCCCCAGCATTTT.

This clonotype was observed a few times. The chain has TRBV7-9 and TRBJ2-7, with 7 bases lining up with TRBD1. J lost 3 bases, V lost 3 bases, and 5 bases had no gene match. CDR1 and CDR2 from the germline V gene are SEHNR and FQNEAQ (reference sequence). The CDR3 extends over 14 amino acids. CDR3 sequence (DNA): TGTGCCAGCAGCTTCGAGGGGGCGGGCTACGAGCAGTACTTC. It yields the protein CASSFEGAGYEQYF.

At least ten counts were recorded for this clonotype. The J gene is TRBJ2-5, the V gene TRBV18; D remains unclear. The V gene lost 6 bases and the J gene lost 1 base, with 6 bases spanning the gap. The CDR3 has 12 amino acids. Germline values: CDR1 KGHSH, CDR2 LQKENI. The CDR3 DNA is TGTGCCAGCTCCGGTACCCAAGAGACCCAGTACTTC. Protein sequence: CASSGTQETQYF. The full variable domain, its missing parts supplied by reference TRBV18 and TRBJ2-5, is NAGVMQNPRHLVRRRGQEARLRCSPMKGHSHVYWYRQLPEEGLKFMVYLQKENIIDESGMPKERFSAEFPKEGPSILRIQQVVRGDSAAYFCASSGTQETQYFGPGTRLLVL.

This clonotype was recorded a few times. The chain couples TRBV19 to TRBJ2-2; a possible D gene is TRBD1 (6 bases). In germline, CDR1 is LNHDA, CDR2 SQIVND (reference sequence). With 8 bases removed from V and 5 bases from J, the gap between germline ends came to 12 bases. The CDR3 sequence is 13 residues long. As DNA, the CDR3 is TGTGCCAGTGGTACAGGGTATACCGGGGAGCTGTTTTTT. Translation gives CASGTGYTGELFF.

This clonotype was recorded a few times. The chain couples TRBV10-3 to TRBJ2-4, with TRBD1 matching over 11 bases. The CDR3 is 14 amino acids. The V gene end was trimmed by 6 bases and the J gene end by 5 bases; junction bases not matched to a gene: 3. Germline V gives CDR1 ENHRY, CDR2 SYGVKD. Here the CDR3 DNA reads TGTGCCATCAGAAAGGGACAGGGGGAAAACATTCAGTACTTC. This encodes CAIRKGQGENIQYF.

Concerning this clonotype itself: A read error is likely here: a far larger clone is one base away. The CDR3 DNA reads as TGTGCCAGCAGCTGGGACAGGGACGAGCAGTTCTTC. Residues: CASSWDRDEQFF. The genes are TRBV11-2 and TRBJ2-1; 9 positions agree with TRBD1. CDR1 and CDR2 from the germline V gene are SGHAT and FQNNGV. There are 12 residues in the CDR3. The V and J ends lost 4 bases and 10 bases, in that order; junction bases with no gene match: 2.

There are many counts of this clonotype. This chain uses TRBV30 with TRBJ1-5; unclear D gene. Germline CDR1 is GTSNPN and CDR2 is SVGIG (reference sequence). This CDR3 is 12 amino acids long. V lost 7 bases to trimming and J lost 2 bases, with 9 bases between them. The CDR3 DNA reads TGTGCCTCAAGGGCGGGCAATCAGCCCCAGCATTTT. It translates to CASRAGNQPQHF.

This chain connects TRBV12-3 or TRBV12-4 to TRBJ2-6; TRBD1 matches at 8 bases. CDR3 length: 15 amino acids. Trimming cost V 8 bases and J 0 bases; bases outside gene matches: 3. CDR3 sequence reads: CASGQGNSGANVLTF. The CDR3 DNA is TGTGCCAGCGGACAGGGAAACTCTGGGGCCAACGTCCTGACTTTC.

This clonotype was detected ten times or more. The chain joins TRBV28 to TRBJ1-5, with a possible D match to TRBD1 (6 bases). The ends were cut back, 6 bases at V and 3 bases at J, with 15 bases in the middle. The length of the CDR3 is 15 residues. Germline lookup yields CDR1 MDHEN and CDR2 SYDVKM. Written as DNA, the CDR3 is TGTGCCAGCAGCTCGACAGGCCCGAACAATCAGCCCCAGCATTTT. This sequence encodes CASSSTGPNNQPQHF.

This CDR3 reads CASSVDGRSYNEQFF. The CDR3 region has the DNA TGTGCCAGCAGCGTAGATGGGCGATCCTACAATGAGCAGTTCTTC. The chain has TRBV9 and TRBJ2-1; unclear D gene. Germline values: CDR1 SGDLS, CDR2 YYNGEE. There are 15 residues in the CDR3. V was pared by 0 bases and J by 1 base, with 8 bases between.

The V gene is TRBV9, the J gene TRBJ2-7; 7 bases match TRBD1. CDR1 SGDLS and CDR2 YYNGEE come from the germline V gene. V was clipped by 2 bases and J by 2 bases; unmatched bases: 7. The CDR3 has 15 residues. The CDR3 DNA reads TGTGCCAGCAGCGTCGGAAGGGACAGACCCTACGAGCAGTACTTC. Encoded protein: CASSVGRDRPYEQYF. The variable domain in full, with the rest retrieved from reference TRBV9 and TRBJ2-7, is DSGVTQTPKHLITATGQRVTLRCSPRSGDLSVYWYQQSLDQGLQFLIQYYNGEERAKGNILERFSAQQFPDLHSELNLSSLELGDSALYFCASSVGRDRPYEQYFGPGTRLTVT.

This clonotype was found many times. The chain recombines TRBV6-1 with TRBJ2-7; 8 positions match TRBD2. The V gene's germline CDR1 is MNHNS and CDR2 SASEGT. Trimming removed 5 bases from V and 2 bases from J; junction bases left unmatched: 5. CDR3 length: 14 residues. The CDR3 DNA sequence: TGTGCCAGCAGTACTCAGCGGGAGACCTACGAGCAGTACTTC. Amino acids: CASSTQRETYEQYF.

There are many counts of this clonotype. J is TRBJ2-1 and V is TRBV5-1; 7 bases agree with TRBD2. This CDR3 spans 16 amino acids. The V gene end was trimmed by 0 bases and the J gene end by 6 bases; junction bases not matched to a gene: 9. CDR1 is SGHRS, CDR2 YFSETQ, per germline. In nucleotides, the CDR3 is TGCGCCAGCAGCTTGGGGGCGTCGGGGGGTTTCAATGAGCAGTTCTTC. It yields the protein CASSLGASGGFNEQFF.

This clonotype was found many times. CDR3 region: CASSPSNEQFF. CDR3 nucleotide sequence: TGTGCCAGCTCACCAAGTAATGAGCAGTTCTTC. This chain uses TRBV18 with TRBJ2-1; no definite D call. Germline V gene data show CDR1 as KGHSH and CDR2 as LQKENI. The length of the CDR3 is 11 residues. Trimming pared 2 bases from V and 7 bases from J, leaving 3 bases between.

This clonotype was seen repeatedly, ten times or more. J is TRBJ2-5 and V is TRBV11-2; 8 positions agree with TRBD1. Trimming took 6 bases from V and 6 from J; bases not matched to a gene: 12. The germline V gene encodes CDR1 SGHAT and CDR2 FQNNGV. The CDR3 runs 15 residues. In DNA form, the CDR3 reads TGTGCCAGCAGTCCGACCCCAGGGGGCGCGAAGACCCAGTACTTC. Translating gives CASSPTPGGAKTQYF.

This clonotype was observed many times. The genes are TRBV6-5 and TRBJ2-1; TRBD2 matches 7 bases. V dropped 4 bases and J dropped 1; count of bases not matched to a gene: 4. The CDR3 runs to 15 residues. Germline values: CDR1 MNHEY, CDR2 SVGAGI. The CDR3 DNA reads TGTGCCAGCAGTTTCGAGCGGGGATCCTACAATGAGCAGTTCTTC. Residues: CASSFERGSYNEQFF.

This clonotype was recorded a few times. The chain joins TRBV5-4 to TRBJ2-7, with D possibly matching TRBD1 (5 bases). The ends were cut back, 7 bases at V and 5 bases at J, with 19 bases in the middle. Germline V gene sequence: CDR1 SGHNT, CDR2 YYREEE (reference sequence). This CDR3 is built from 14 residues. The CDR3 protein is CASAKTVEFHEQYF. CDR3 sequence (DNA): TGTGCCAGCGCTAAGACAGTCGAATTCCACGAGCAGTACTTC.

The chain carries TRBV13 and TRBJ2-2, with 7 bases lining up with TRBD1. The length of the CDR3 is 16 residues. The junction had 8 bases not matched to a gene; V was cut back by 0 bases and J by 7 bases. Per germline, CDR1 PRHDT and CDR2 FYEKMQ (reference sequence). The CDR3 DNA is TGTGCCAGCAGCTTAGGAGGGGGCGCCGGTGGCGGGGAGCTGTTTTTT. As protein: CASSLGGGAGGGELFF.

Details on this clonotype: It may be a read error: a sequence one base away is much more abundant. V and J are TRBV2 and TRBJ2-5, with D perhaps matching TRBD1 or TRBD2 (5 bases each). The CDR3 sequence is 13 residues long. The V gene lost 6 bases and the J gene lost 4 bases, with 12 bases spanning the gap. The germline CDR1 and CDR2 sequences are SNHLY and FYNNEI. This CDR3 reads CASRRGFRETQYF. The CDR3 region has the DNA TGTGCCAGCAGGAGGGGTTTCCGAGAGACCCAGTACTTC.

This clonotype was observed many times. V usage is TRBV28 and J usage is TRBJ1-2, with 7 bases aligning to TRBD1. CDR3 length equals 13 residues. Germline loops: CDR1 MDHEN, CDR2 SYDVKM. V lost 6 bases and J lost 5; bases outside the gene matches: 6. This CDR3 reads CASRAGTAYGYTF. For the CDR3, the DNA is TGTGCCAGCAGGGCCGGGACAGCTTATGGCTACACCTTC.

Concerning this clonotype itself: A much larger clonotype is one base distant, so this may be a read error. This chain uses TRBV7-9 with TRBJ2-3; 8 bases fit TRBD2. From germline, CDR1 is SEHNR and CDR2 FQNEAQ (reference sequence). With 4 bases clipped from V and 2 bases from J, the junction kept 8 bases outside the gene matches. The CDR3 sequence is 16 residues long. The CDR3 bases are TGTGCCAGCAGCTCCCTGGCTAGCGGGTACACAGATACGCAGTATTTT. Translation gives CASSSLASGYTDTQYF.

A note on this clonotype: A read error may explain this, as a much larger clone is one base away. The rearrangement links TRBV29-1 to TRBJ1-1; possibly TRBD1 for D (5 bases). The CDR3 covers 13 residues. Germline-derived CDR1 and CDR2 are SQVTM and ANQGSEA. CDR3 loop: CSVGGRGNTEALF. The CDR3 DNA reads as TGCAGCGTTGGGGGACGGGGGAACACTGAAGCTCTCTTT.

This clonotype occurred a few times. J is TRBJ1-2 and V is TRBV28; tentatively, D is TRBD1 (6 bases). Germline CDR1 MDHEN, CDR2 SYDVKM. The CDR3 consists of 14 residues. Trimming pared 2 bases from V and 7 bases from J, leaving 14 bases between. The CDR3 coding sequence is TGTGCCAGCAGTTTACGGGGGCGAAGTCGTGGCTACACCTTC. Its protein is CASSLRGRSRGYTF.

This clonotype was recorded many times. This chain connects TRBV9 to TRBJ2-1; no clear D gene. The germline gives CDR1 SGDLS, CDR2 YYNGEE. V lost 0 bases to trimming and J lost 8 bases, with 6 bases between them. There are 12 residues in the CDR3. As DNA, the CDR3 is TGTGCCAGCAGCGTAGAAGGAGATGAGCAGTTCTTC. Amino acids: CASSVEGDEQFF.

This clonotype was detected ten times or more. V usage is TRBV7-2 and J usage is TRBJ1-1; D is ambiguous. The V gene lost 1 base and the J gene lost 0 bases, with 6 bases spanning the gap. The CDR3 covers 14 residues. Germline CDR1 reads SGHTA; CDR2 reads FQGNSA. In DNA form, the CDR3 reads TGTGCCAGCAGCTTAGGATTCATGAACACTGAAGCTTTCTTT. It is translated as CASSLGFMNTEAFF.

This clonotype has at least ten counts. The CDR3 DNA reads TGTGCCAGCAGCTGGCGCGCCAGTCCCTACGAGCAGTACTTC. Amino acids: CASSWRASPYEQYF. The rearrangement links TRBV28 to TRBJ2-7, with D hard to call. V was cut by 6 bases and J by 2 bases, with 14 bases left in between. The CDR3 consists of 14 residues. CDR1 MDHEN and CDR2 SYDVKM come from the germline V gene.

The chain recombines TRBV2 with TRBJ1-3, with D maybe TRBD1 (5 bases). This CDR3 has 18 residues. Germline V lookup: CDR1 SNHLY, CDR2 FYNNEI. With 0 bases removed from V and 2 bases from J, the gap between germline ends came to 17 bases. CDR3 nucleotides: TGTGCCAGCAGTGAAGCGGGGTTTTTGGGGACCGCTGGAAACACCATATATTTT. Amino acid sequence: CASSEAGFLGTAGNTIYF.